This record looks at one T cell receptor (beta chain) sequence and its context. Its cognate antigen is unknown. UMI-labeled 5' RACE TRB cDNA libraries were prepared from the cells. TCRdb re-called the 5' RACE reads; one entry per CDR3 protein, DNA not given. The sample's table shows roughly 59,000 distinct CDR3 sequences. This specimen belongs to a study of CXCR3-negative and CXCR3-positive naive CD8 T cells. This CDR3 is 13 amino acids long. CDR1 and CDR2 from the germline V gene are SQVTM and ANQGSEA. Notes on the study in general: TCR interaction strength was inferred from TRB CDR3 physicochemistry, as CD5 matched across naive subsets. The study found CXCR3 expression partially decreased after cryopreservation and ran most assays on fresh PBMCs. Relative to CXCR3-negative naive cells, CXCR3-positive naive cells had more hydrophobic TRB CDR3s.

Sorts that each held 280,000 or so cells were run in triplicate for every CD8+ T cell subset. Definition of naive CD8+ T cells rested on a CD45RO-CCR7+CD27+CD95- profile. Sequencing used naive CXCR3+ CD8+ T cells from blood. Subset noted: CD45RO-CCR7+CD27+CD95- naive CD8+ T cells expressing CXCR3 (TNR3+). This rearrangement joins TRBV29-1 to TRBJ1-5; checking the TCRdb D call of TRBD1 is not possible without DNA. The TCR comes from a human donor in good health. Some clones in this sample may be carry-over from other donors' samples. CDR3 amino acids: CSGSGGSDQPQHF.